This paragraph covers one T cell receptor beta chain sequence. This receptor's antigen is unknown. The record has no base qualities; no much larger clone is one base away. High-throughput TCR beta sequencing profiled peripheral blood CD8+ and CD4+ T cells from healthy donors, Susac syndrome patients and multiple sclerosis patients. Multiple sclerosis controls were treatment-naive patients with stable or active relapsing-remitting disease fulfilling revised McDonald criteria. CD8+ TEMRA cells were enriched by FACS, while bulk CD8+ and CD4+ T cells were purified by magnetic negative isolation. Blood was drawn into EDTA tubes, processed within 24 hours, and PBMCs were isolated by density gradient centrifugation. PBMCs intended for TCR sequencing were cryopreserved in liquid nitrogen and thawed later in a water bath at 37 degrees C. Purity of sorted or isolated CD4+, CD8+ and CD8+ TEMRA cells was at least 90%.

This sample was included in a study of CD8 T cells in Susac syndrome (dated by TCRdb to between 2018 and 2020). Describing the broader study: Repertoire sequencing was used to test whether CD8+ T cell activation and differentiation in Susac syndrome was antigen driven. CD8+ T cell repertoire clonality was compared between some 13 healthy donors, some 14 Susac syndrome patients and about 15 multiple sclerosis patients.

The V and J ends are trimmed by 6 bases and 4 bases, leaving 12 bases between them. The CDR3 has 13 amino acids, counting the end cysteine and phenylalanine. Only the CDR3 region is kept as DNA, spanning 39 bases read in frame from base 1. CDR1 and CDR2, looked up from the germline V gene (reference sequence), are LNHDA and SQIVND. Summary of the overall study and its limitations: The study acknowledged that relatively few individuals were included in the TCR sequencing and HLA analysis.

RNA was extracted using the RNeasy kit, and roughly 0.5 to 1 ug of the RNA was reverse transcribed with random hexamers. The immunoSEQ multiplex PCR assay, which covers 54 Vbeta and 13 Jbeta segments, was used to amplify TCR beta CDR3 regions. Bias from PCR amplification was corrected by using a synthetic template baseline for primer optimization and for computational correction. As for the authors' bioinformatics: Reads were assigned to V, D and J genes according to IMGT and analyzed in immunoSEQ Analyzer, with only productive sequences retained. Clonality was calculated as one minus the Shannon entropy normalized by log2 of the number of productive unique sequences. Public and private clones were assessed among the 100 most prevalent clones of each patient and control. A clone was defined as Susac-specific if it was absent from the healthy and MS cohorts, from more than 850 published viral clones and from other ImmuneACCESS disease sequences. TCRdb trimmed the raw reads at Q25, called clones with MiXCR and kept productive beta chains. Every entry covers one CDR3 protein and lists the most common genes and DNA from its rows. The V and J calls follow TCRdb's processing rather than the paper's. Within this sample are over 350,000 distinct CDR3 sequences, with approximately 85% of them counted one time only. The ten biggest clones cover about 0.12% of the sample.

The sample consisted of CD8+ T cells from PBMCs. The chain was built from TRBV19 and TRBJ1-1; no D gene call is confident. This TCR derives from a human donor with multiple sclerosis. The CDR3 protein is CASRTSLSTEAFF. The DNA sequence is given as TGTGCCAGTAGAACGTCCCTATCCACTGAAGCTTTCTTT.